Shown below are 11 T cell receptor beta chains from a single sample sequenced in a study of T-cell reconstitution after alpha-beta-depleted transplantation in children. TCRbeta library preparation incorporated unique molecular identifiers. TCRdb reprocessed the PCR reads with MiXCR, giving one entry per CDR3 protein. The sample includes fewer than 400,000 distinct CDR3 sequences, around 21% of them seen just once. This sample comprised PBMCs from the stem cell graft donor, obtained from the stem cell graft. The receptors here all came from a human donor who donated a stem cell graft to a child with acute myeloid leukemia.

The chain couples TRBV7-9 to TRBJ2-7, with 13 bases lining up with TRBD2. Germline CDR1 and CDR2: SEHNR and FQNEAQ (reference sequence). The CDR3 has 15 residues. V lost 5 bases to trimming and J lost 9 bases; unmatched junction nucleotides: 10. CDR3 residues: CASSPGLAGALAQYF. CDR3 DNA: TGTGCCAGCAGCCCCGGACTAGCGGGAGCCCTCGCGCAGTACTTC.

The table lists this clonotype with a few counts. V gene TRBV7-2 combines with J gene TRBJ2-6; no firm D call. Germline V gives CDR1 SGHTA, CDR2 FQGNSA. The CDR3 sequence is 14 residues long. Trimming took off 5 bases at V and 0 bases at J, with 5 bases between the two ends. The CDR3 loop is CASSGLSGANVLTF. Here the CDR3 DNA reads TGTGCCAGCAGCGGCCTCTCTGGGGCCAACGTCCTGACTTTC. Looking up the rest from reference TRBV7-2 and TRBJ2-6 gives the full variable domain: GAGVSQSPSNKVTEKGKDVELRCDPISGHTALYWYRQSLGQGLEFLIYFQGNSAPDKSGLPSDRFSAERTGGSVSTLTIQRTQQEDSAVYLCASSGLSGANVLTFGAGSRLTVL.

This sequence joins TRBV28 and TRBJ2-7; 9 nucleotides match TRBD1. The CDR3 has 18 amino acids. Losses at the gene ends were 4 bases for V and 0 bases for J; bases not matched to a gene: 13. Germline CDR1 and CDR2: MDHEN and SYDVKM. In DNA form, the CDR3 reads TGTGCCAGCAGTTCCAGAAGCGCGGGGACAGGGCTCTCCTACGAGCAGTACTTC. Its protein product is CASSSRSAGTGLSYEQYF.

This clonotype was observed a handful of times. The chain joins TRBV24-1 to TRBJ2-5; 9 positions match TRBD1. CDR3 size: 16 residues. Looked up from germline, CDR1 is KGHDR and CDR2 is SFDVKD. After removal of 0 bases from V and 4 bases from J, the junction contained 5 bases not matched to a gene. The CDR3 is CATSDLGGTGTETQYF. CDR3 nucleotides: TGTGCCACCAGTGATTTGGGAGGGACAGGGACAGAGACCCAGTACTTC.

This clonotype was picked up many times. The CDR3 loop reads CSGYRAGEQYF. CDR3 bases: TGCAGCGGCTACAGGGCCGGCGAGCAGTACTTC. The chain recombines TRBV29-1 with TRBJ2-7, with D possibly matching TRBD1 (6 bases). The germline CDR1 and CDR2 sequences are SQVTM and ANQGSEA. Trimming took 7 bases from V and 6 from J, leaving 13 bases between them. CDR3 length: 11 residues.

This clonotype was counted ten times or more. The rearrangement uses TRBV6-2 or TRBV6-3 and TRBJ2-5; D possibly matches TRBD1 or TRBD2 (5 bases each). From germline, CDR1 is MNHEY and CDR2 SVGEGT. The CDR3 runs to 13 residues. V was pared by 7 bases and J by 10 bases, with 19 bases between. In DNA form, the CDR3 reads TGTGCCAGCACTCACGGGACCTCGGGGAGCCAGTACTTC. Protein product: CASTHGTSGSQYF.

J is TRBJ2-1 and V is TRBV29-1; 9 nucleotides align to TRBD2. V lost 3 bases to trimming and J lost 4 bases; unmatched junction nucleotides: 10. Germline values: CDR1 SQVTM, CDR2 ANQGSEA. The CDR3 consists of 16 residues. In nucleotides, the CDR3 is TGCAGCGTTGATGAGGAGCTAGCGGGATTGTACAATGAGCAGTTCTTC. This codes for CSVDEELAGLYNEQFF.

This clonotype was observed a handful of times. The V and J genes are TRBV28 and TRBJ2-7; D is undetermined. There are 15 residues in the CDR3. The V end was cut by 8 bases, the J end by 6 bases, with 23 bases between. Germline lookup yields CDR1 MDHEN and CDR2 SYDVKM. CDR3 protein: CASRMWRLDLSEQYF. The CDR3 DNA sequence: TGTGCCAGCCGGATGTGGAGACTCGACCTCTCCGAGCAGTACTTC.

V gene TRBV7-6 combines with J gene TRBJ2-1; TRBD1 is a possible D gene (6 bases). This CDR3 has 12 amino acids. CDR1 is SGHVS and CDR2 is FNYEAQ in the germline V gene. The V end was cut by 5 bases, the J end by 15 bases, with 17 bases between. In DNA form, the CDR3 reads TGTGCCAGCAGCCAGCCGAGGGGGTCACTGTTCTTC. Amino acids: CASSQPRGSLFF.

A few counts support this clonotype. CDR3 loop: CASSSRDQYNEQFF. The CDR3 nucleotides read TGTGCCAGCAGCTCCCGGGACCAATACAATGAGCAGTTCTTC. This sequence joins TRBV7-9 and TRBJ2-1; D possibly matches TRBD1 or TRBD2 (5 bases each). Germline V gives CDR1 SEHNR, CDR2 FQNEAQ (reference sequence). The CDR3 length is 14 residues. The ends were cut back, 4 bases at V and 4 bases at J, with 11 bases in the middle.

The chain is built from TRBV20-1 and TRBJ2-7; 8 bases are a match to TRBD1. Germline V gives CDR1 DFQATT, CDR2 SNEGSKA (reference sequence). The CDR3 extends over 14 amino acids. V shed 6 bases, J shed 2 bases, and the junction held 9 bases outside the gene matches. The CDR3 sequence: CSATGQGNTYEQYF. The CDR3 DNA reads TGCAGTGCCACCGGACAGGGAAATACCTACGAGCAGTACTTC.